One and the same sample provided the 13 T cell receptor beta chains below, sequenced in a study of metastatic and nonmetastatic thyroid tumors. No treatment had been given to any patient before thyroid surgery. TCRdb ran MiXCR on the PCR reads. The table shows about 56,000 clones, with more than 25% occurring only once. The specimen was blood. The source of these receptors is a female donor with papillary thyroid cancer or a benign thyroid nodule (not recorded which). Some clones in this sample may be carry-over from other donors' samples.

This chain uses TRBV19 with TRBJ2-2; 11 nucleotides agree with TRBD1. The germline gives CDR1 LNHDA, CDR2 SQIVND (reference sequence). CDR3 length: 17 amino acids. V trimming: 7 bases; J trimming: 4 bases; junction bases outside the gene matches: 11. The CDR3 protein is CASTTRTGGGRTGELFF. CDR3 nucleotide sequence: TGTGCCAGTACCACCCGGACAGGGGGCGGTCGCACCGGGGAGCTGTTTTTT.

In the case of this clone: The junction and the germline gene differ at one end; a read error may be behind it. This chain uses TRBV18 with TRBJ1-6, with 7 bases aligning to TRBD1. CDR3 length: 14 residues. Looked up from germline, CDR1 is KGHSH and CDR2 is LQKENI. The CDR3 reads CASSPQQGLAPIHF. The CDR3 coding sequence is TGTGCTAGCTCACCACAACAGGGGTTAGCGCCAATCCACTTT.

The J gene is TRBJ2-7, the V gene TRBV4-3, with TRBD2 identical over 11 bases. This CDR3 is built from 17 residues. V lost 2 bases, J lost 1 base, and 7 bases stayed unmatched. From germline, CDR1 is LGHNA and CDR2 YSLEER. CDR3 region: CASSQTILAGESYEQYF. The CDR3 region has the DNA TGCGCCAGCAGCCAAACTATACTAGCGGGAGAGTCCTACGAGCAGTACTTC.

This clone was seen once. The CDR3: CASSIETSGRAGQFF. CDR3 sequence (DNA): TGTGCCAGTAGTATAGAGACTAGCGGGAGGGCCGGCCAGTTCTTC. The gene calls are TRBV19 and TRBJ2-1; 14 bases line up with TRBD2. Trimming removed 0 bases from V and 13 bases from J; junction bases left unmatched: 5. This CDR3 has 15 amino acids. CDR1 and CDR2 from the germline V gene are LNHDA and SQIVND (reference sequence).

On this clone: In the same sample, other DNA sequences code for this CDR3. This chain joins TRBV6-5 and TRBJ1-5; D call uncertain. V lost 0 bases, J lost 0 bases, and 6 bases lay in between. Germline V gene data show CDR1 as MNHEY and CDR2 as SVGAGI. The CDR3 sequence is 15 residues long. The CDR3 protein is CASSYSGNSNQPQHF. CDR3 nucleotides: TGTGCCAGCAGTTACTCGGGGAATAGCAATCAGCCCCAGCATTTT.

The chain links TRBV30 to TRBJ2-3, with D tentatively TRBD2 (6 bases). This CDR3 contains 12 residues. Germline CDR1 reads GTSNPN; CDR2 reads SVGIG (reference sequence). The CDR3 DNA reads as TGTGCGATGGGACTTACGGCAGATACGCAGTATTTT. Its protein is CAMGLTADTQYF.

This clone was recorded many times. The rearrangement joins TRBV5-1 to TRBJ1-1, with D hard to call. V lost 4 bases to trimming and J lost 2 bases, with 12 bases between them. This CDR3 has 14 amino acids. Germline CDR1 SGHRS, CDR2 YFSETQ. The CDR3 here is CASSRSGSNTEAFF. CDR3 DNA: TGCGCCAGCAGCCGATCGGGGTCTAACACTGAAGCTTTCTTT.

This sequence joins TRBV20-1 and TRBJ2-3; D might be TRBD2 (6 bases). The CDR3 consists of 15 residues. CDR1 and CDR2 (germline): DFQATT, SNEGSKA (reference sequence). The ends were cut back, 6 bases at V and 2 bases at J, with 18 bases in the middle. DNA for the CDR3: TGCAGTGCAAGAAAGGAGGGTTTTACCACAGATACGCAGTATTTT. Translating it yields CSARKEGFTTDTQYF.

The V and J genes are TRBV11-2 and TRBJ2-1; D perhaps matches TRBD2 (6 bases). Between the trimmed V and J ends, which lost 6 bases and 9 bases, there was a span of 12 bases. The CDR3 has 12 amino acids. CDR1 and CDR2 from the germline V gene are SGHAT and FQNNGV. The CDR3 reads CASRSTSPEQFF. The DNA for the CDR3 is TGTGCCAGCAGGTCGACTAGTCCTGAGCAGTTCTTC.

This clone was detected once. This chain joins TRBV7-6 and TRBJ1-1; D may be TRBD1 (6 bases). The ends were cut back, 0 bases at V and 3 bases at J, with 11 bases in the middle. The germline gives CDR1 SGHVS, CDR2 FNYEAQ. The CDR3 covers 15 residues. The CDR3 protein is CASSLAGGRDTEAFF. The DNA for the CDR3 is TGTGCCAGCAGCTTAGCAGGGGGGAGGGACACTGAAGCTTTCTTT.

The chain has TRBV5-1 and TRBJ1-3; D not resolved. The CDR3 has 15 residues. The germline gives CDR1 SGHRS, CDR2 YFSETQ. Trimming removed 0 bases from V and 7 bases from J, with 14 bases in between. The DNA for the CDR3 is TGCGCCAGCAGCTTGGACAAAGTTGGAGGTAACACCATATATTTT. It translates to CASSLDKVGGNTIYF.

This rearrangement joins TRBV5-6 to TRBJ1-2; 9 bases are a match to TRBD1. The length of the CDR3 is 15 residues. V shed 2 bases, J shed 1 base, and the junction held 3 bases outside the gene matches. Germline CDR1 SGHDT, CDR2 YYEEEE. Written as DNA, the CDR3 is TGTGCCAGCAGCTTCCGGGACAGGGATAACTATGGCTACACCTTC. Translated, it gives CASSFRDRDNYGYTF.

CDR3 sequence (DNA): TGTGCCTGGGGGGGGCGGTTCGGCACTGAAGCTTTCTTT. Protein product: CAWGGRFGTEAFF. The chain couples TRBV30 to TRBJ1-1; weak D call: TRBD1 (6 bases). The CDR3 runs 13 residues. Between the trimmed V and J ends, which lost 5 bases and 4 bases, there was a span of 14 bases. Germline CDR1 is GTSNPN and CDR2 is SVGIG (reference sequence).